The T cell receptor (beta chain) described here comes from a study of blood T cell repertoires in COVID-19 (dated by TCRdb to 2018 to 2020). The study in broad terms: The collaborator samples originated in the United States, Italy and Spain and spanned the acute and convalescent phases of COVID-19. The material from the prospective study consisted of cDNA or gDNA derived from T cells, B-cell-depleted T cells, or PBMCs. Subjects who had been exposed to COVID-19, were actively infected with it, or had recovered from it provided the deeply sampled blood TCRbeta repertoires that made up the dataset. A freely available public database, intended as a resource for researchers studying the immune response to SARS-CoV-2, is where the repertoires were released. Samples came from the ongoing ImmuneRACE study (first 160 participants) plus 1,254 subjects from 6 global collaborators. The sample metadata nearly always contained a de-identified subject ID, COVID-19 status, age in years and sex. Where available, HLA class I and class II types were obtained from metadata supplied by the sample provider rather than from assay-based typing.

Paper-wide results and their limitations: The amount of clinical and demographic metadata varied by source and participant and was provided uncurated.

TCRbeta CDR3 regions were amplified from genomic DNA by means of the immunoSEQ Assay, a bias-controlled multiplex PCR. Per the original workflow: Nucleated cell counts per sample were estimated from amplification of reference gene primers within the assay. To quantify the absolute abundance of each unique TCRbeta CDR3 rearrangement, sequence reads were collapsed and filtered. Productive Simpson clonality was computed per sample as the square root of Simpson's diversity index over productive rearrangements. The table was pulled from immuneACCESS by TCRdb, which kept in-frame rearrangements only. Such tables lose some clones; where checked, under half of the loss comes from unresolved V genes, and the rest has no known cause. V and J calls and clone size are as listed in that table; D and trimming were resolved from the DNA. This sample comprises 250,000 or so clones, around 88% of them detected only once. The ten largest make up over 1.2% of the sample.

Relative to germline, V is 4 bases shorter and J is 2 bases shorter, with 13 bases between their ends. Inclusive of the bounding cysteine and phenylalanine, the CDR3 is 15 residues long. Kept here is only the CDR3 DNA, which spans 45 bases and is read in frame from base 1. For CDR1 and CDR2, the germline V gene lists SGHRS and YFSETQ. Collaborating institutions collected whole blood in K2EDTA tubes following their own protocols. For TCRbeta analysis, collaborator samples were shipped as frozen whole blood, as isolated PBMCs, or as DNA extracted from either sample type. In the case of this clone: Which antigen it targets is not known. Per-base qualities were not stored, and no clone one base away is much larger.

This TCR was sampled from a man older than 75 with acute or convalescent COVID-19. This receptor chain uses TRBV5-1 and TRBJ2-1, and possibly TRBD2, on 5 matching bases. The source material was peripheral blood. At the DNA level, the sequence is TGCGCCAGCAGCCCGATCGCCGGGGCCTACAATGAGCAGTTCTTC. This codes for CASSPIAGAYNEQFF.